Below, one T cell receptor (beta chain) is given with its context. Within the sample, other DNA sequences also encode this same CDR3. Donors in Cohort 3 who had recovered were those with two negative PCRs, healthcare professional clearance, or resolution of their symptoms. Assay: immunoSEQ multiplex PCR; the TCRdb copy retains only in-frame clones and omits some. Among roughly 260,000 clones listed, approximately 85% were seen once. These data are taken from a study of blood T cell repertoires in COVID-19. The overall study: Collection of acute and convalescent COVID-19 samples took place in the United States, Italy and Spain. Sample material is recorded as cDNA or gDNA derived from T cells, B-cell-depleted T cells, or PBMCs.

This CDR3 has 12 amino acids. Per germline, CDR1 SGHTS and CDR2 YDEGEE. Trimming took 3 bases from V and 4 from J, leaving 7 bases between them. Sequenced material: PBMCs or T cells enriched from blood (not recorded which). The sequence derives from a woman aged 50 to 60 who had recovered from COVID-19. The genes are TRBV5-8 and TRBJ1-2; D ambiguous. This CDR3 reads CASSSSGYGYTF. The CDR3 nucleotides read TGTGCCAGCAGCTCCTCGGGCTATGGCTACACCTTC.